This TCR beta chain emerged from a study of blood T cell repertoires in COVID-19. In the study overall: There were acute and convalescent COVID-19 samples, and they came from the United States, Italy and Spain. The analysed material was cDNA or gDNA that came from T cells, B-cell-depleted T cells, or PBMCs.

Only a few counts were recorded for this clone. The CDR3 extends over 15 amino acids. From germline, CDR1 is SGHDT and CDR2 YYEEEE. With 0 bases clipped from V and 4 bases from J, the junction kept 6 bases outside the gene matches. Original methodology: Using reference gene primer amplification, nucleated cell counts were estimated. Profiling relied on immunoSEQ multiplex PCR, and the TCRdb table lists in-frame clones only, not all of them. The DNA was the basis for D and trimming; V, J and clone size are from that table. The data hold approximately 240,000 clones, with roughly three quarters observed a single time.

The chain employs TRBV5-6 and TRBJ1-2, with 7 bases that match TRBD1. Input material: peripheral blood. The receptor was derived from a woman aged 35 to 49 with active or convalescent COVID-19. The CDR3 sequence is CASSLGSGQTYGYTF. The CDR3 DNA is TGTGCCAGCAGCTTGGGATCGGGACAGACCTATGGCTACACCTTC.